The rows below give T cell receptor beta chains drawn from one sample of a study of cytomegalovirus exposure and HLA in healthy donors. Data came from immunoSEQ multiplex PCR; TCRdb stores just in-frame clones and leaves some out. The table records tens of thousands of clones, 75% to 85% of them present only once. The sample consisted of PBMCs. Receptors originate from a man in his forties or fifties in good health and CMV-seropositive. The CDR3 runs from the conserved cysteine through the conserved F or W. The order of the fields is D gene, V gene, J gene, clone size, CDR3 DNA, CDR3 protein. A D gene is named only where the DNA matches it firmly. Clone size appears in some rows only: once, few, many, or a class for an expanded clone.

D: NA; V: TRBV6-5; J: TRBJ2-7; size: NA; DNA: TGTGCCAGCAGTTACGGAGGTGGGGCCTACGAGCAGTACTTC; CDR3: CASSYGGGAYEQYF
D: TRBD1; V: TRBV28; J: TRBJ2-7; size: NA; DNA: TGTGCCAGCAGTCCGGCCGGGACAGAACGATTCGAGCAGTACTTC; CDR3: CASSPAGTERFEQYF
D: NA; V: TRBV14; J: TRBJ1-3; size: NA; DNA: TGTGCCAGCAGCCAAGATCGTCAGGGTGTCACCATATATTTT; CDR3: CASSQDRQGVTIYF
D: NA; V: TRBV4-3; J: TRBJ1-5; size: NA; DNA: TGCGCCAGCAGCCAAGTTGTTTTCGTCCAGCCCCAGCATTTT; CDR3: CASSQVVFVQPQHF
D: TRBD1; V: TRBV27; J: TRBJ1-1; size: NA; DNA: TGTGCCAGCAGTTCTTCACTGGGGGGACAGGGAAACACTGAAGCTTTCTTT; CDR3: CASSSSLGGQGNTEAFF
D: NA; V: TRBV18; J: TRBJ1-4; size: once; DNA: TGTGCCAGCTCACCGGGAGGTGGCGGTGAAAAACTGTTTTTT; CDR3: CASSPGGGGEKLFF
D: NA; V: TRBV29-1; J: TRBJ2-7; size: NA; DNA: TGCAGCTATCGGACAGGAGGGCCCTACGAGCAGTACTTC; CDR3: CSYRTGGPYEQYF
D: TRBD1; V: TRBV5-4; J: TRBJ1-2; size: NA; DNA: TGTGCCAGCAGCTTGGTAGGGACAGGGGGCTACACCTTC; CDR3: CASSLVGTGGYTF
D: TRBD1; V: TRBV5-6; J: TRBJ1-4; size: NA; DNA: TGTGCCAGCAGCTTCAGACAGGGAGGTTCGCGTGAAAAACTGTTTTTT; CDR3: CASSFRQGGSREKLFF
D: TRBD1; V: TRBV30; J: TRBJ1-2; size: NA; DNA: TGTGCCTGCCCCTCAGGGGGGAGGTATGGTGGCTACACCTTC; CDR3: CACPSGGRYGGYTF